Listed below are T cell receptor beta chains from one sample, sequenced in a study of shared clonotypes between healthy human individuals. Data came from immunoSEQ multiplex PCR; TCRdb stores just in-frame clones and leaves some out. The sample has about 2.4 million clones; around 94% are singletons. Input material: naive CD4+ T cells sorted from blood. The origin of the receptors is a man aged 18-30 years in good health. The CDR3 runs from the conserved cysteine through the conserved F or W. Each record gives: V gene, D gene, clone size, J gene, CDR3 DNA, CDR3 protein. The D gene is left open where the match is weak. Only part of the rows carry a size: once, few, many, or a class if the clone is expanded.

TRBV4-3	-	-	TRBJ1-5	TGCGCCAGCAGCCAAGAATTCGACAGCCGAGGGCCCCAGCATTTT	CASSQEFDSRGPQHF
TRBV19	-	-	TRBJ1-5	TGTGCCAGTAGCACAATATTAGGTAGCAATCAGCCCCAGCATTTT	CASSTILGSNQPQHF
TRBV16	-	-	TRBJ1-1	TGTGCCAGCAGCCAATCATCGAGTTTAGACACTGAAGCTTTCTTT	CASSQSSSLDTEAFF
TRBV10-3	-	-	TRBJ1-2	TGTGCCATACAGGGTACCCCGGGCTATGGCTACACCTTC	CAIQGTPGYGYTF
TRBV7-2	-	-	TRBJ1-1	TGTGCCAGCAGCTTAGTCGGGGGGTCTAACACTGAAGCTTTCTTT	CASSLVGGSNTEAFF
TRBV5-1	TRBD2	-	TRBJ2-2	TGCGCCAGCAGCATTAGACTAGCGGGAGGCACCGGGGAGCTGTTTTTT	CASSIRLAGGTGELFF
TRBV28	-	-	TRBJ1-3	TGTGCCAGCCGACCAGGGGAAGGTTCAGGAAACACCATATATTTT	CASRPGEGSGNTIYF
TRBV19	-	-	TRBJ2-3	TGTGCCAGTAGTATGAGCGGGCCACCAAACACAGATACGCAGTATTTT	CASSMSGPPNTDTQYF
TRBV9	TRBD1	-	TRBJ1-2	TGTGCCAGCAGCGCGGACAGGGCCCACTATGGCTACACCTTC	CASSADRAHYGYTF
TRBV5-1	TRBD1	-	TRBJ1-2	TGCGCCAGCAGCTTGGTTGATGGGACAGTGGACGGCTACACCTTC	CASSLVDGTVDGYTF
TRBV30	-	-	TRBJ1-5	TGTGCCTGCAACGGGGATAGCAATCAGCCCCAGCATTTT	CACNGDSNQPQHF
TRBV9	-	-	TRBJ1-4	TGTGCCAGCAGCAGTAGAAGGGAGACAACTAATGAAAAACTGTTTTTT	CASSSRRETTNEKLFF
TRBV11-2	TRBD2	-	TRBJ2-7	TGTGCCAGCAGCCCTAACCGACCTGGGGGGGCCTACGAGCAGTACTTC	CASSPNRPGGAYEQYF
TRBV7-7	TRBD2	-	TRBJ2-1	TGTGCTAGCAGCTCGGGACTAGCGGGAGGTAATGAGCAGTTCTTC	CASSSGLAGGNEQFF
TRBV12-5	-	-	TRBJ2-1	TGTGCTAGTGGTTTGGCAGACAGATACAATGAGCAGTTCTTC	CASGLADRYNEQFF
TRBV5-1	TRBD1	-	TRBJ2-6	TGCGCCAGCAGCCCGACAGGGGACGGGGCCAACGTCCTGACTTTC	CASSPTGDGANVLTF
TRBV4-1	-	-	TRBJ1-2	TGCGCCAGCAGCCTCGGGACCGTAGCTAACTATGGCTACACCTTC	CASSLGTVANYGYTF
TRBV5-1	-	-	TRBJ2-7	TGCGCCAGCAGCCAATGGGGTAACGCCTACGAGCAGTACTTC	CASSQWGNAYEQYF
TRBV7-2	TRBD1	-	TRBJ1-2	TGTGCCAGCAGTGGACAGGGTAACTATGGCTACACCTTC	CASSGQGNYGYTF
TRBV9	-	-	TRBJ2-7	TGTGCCAGCAGCCCGGAGGTTTCGTACTACGAGCAGTACTTC	CASSPEVSYYEQYF
TRBV5-1	-	-	TRBJ2-7	TGCGCCAGCAGGACCTCGGGGCTCTACGAGCAGTACTTC	CASRTSGLYEQYF
TRBV5-1	TRBD2	once	TRBJ2-5	TGCGCCAGCAGCTCCGGGACTAGCGGCGAGACCCAGTACTTC	CASSSGTSGETQYF
TRBV27	-	-	TRBJ2-3	TGTGCCAGCAGTTTCCAGGGCACAGATACGCAGTATTTT	CASSFQGTDTQYF
TRBV7-7	TRBD1	-	TRBJ2-2	TGTGCTAGCAGCTCTAACGGACAGGGGAGTGGCACCGGGGAGCTGTTTTTT	CASSSNGQGSGTGELFF
TRBV5-1	-	-	TRBJ2-7	TGCGCCAGCAGCTGGGCGGGACAGACCTACGAGCAGTACTTC	CASSWAGQTYEQYF
TRBV2	-	-	TRBJ2-3	TGTGCCAGCAGGTCGGACCTAACAGATACGCAGTATTTT	CASRSDLTDTQYF
TRBV6-1	-	-	TRBJ1-1	TGTGCCAGCAGCCTAGGACAGCTTGAAGCTTTCTTT	CASSLGQLEAFF
TRBV5-1	TRBD1	-	TRBJ1-2	TGCGCCAGCAGCCCCCAAACAGGGGGCAACTATGGCTACACCTTC	CASSPQTGGNYGYTF
TRBV6-5	TRBD1	-	TRBJ2-7	TGTGCCAGCAGTTACTACGGACAGGGGGCTTACGAGCAGTACTTC	CASSYYGQGAYEQYF
TRBV7-6	TRBD2	-	TRBJ2-1	TGTGCCAGCAGCTTTAGCGGGGGGGCCTACAATGAGCAGTTCTTC	CASSFSGGAYNEQFF
TRBV15	TRBD1	-	TRBJ2-2	TGTGCCACCAGCAGAGGAGGGGGCACTAACACCGGGGAGCTGTTTTTT	CATSRGGGTNTGELFF
TRBV7-9	-	-	TRBJ2-5	TGTGCCAGCAGCTTATTAGGGTGGTCTGATACCCAAGAGACCCAGTACTTC	CASSLLGWSDTQETQYF
TRBV2	-	-	TRBJ1-1	TGTGCCAGCAGTGAACTTCTAACGAACACTGAAGCTTTCTTT	CASSELLTNTEAFF
TRBV2	TRBD1	-	TRBJ1-4	TGTGCCACTCAGGGGGGAACTAATGAAAAACTGTTTTTT	CATQGGTNEKLFF
TRBV11-3	TRBD1	-	TRBJ1-1	TGTGCCAGCAGCTTGGACAGGGCGAACACTGAAGCTTTCTTT	CASSLDRANTEAFF
TRBV6-1	TRBD1	-	TRBJ1-1	TGTGCCAGCAGGGGGACAGTCGGCGTGAACACTGAAGCTTTCTTT	CASRGTVGVNTEAFF
TRBV19	-	-	TRBJ1-2	TGTGCCAGTAGTGCTATCGCGGGAGGGAAGGGCTACACCTTC	CASSAIAGGKGYTF
TRBV9	TRBD1	-	TRBJ2-7	TGTGCCAGCAGCGTCGGCACAGGGGGCAGGGACGAGCAGTACTTC	CASSVGTGGRDEQYF
TRBV13	-	-	TRBJ2-7	TGTGCCAGCAGCGGCCACCGTGCCTACGAGCAGTACTTC	CASSGHRAYEQYF
TRBV12-5	TRBD1	-	TRBJ2-1	TGTGCTAGTGGTTTGGTTATAGGGGGCATTTCCTACAATGAGCAGTTCTTC	CASGLVIGGISYNEQFF
TRBV7-8	TRBD1	-	TRBJ1-5	TGTGCCAGCAGCCCCGGACAGGGCCCCAATCAGCCCCAGCATTTT	CASSPGQGPNQPQHF
TRBV5-1	TRBD2	-	TRBJ2-3	TGCGCCAGCAGCTCCAGGTTGACTAGCGGGGGGGCAGATACGCAGTATTTT	CASSSRLTSGGADTQYF
TRBV12-5	-	-	TRBJ1-5	TGTGCTAGTGGTAGACGTAGCGTCGGGGTCCCCAACACGCCCCAGCATTTT	CASGRRSVGVPNTPQHF
TRBV9	TRBD2	-	TRBJ2-1	TGTGCCAGCAACACCGGACTAGCGGGAGGTAGTGAGCAGTTCTTC	CASNTGLAGGSEQFF
TRBV6-1	-	-	TRBJ1-5	TGTGCCAGCAGTGACCCTCCCGGGGGAGGGGAGTTTAGCAATCAGCCCCAGCATTTT	CASSDPPGGGEFSNQPQHF
TRBV19	TRBD1	-	TRBJ1-2	TGTGCCAGTAGTACAAACGGACAGGGCCGGCTATGGGGCTACACCTTC	CASSTNGQGRLWGYTF
TRBV11-2	TRBD1	-	TRBJ1-1	TGTGCCAGCAGCTCTCAGGGGGGGGTAACTGAAGCTTTCTTT	CASSSQGGVTEAFF
TRBV30	TRBD1	-	TRBJ1-2	TGTGCCTGGGGTGGGACAGGGTCGTATGGCTACACCTTC	CAWGGTGSYGYTF